This T cell receptor beta chain is from a study of human T cells and chemical hapten exposure. Study summary: Minor volume differences among pooled libraries chiefly drove per-sample TCR yield variation.

The table lists this clonotype with a few counts. Using its own MiXCR run on the RACE reads, TCRdb lists one record per CDR3 protein. The sample records some 49,000 distinct CDR3 sequences, roughly 9% being singletons. Germline V gene lookup returns CDR1 SGHTA and CDR2 FQGNSA. Trimming pared 2 bases from V and 2 bases from J, leaving 14 bases between. The CDR3 is 16 residues long. The sample's time point: pre-sensitization, week 0. The treatment denotes: therapeutic diphenylcyclopropenone sensitization with weekly scalp DPC. Unfractionated whole blood yielded total RNA. The sequences come from whole blood, collected in connection with sensitization to the hapten diphenylcyclopropenone (DPC). The V call is TRBV7-2, the J call TRBJ2-3, with D hard to call. This clonotype was obtained from a woman between 25 and 40 years old with alopecia areata. Some clones in this sample may be carry-over from other donors' samples. The CDR3 sequence is CASSLTPQVITDTQYF. The CDR3 nucleotides read TGTGCCAGCAGCTTAACCCCGCAGGTGATCACAGATACGCAGTATTTT.